What follows describes a single TCR beta chain. The antigen is not known. The sequenced template was cDNA made from the entire isolated RNA. Assay: immunoSEQ multiplex PCR; the TCRdb copy retains only in-frame clones and omits some. The repertoire has 110,000 or so clones, almost 40% of them found once; the top ten carry approximately 0.065%. The data were taken from a study of beta chain features in type 1 diabetes. Study-level findings and limits: Patients with Type 1 diabetes showed moderately but significantly shorter TCRB CDR3s in all four CD4+ subsets. Any role of HLA type in TCRB rearrangement remained unresolved here.

Germline CDR1 ENHRY, CDR2 SYGVKD. J lost 6 bases, V lost 4 bases, and 9 bases had no gene match. CDR3 length: 16 residues. This receptor was taken from a woman younger than 35 in good health. V is TRBV10-3 and J is TRBJ2-7; TRBD2 matches 13 bases. The sequenced sample consisted of stem cell memory CD4+ T cells from blood. CDR3 residues: CAISGTSGRVGGEQYF. The CDR3 coding sequence is TGTGCCATCAGTGGAACTAGCGGGAGGGTCGGGGGCGAGCAGTACTTC.